These T cell receptor beta chains were read from a single sample in a study of blood T cell repertoires in COVID-19. Generated by immunoSEQ multiplex PCR, the TCRdb table keeps only in-frame clones and is missing some. The profile covers about 28,000 clones, with about three quarters appearing a single time and about 21% taken by the ten largest. The sequenced sample was peripheral blood. The receptor source for this set is a boy aged 2-15 years with active or convalescent COVID-19. The conserved cysteine and the conserved F or W are not part of the CDR3 here. Each record gives: CDR3 length, D gene, V gene, CDR3 protein. The D gene is left open where the match is weak.

11,.,TRBV14,ASSQDLVDEQF
13,.,TRBV6-4,ASSWAGAGTGELF
11,.,TRBV15,ATSRDRGLEQF
15,TRBD2,TRBV4-1,ASSSQRLAGYTDTQY
11,.,TRBV12-3/TRBV12-4,ASSPRGNYGYT
13,.,TRBV7-2,ASSLVGGFYNEQF
15,TRBD2,TRBV27,ASSSPNRAGASDEQF
13,.,TRBV7-2,ASSLFLGVSYEQY
13,.,TRBV27,ASTYANRNTGELF
15,TRBD2,TRBV29-1,SVSGLAGGPSYNEQF
13,.,TRBV5-5,ASSSLTGDNYGYT
11,.,TRBV28,ASSFPRPDTQY
15,TRBD2,TRBV7-2,ASSLMSSGRPGDTQY
16,TRBD1,TRBV4-1,ASSHKGGLRGRPYEQY
14,.,TRBV19,ASKAGGSSYNSPLH
10,TRBD2,TRBV3-1/TRBV3-2,ASSQDGTRKY
13,.,TRBV7-7,ASSLVRGGTGELF
11,TRBD1,TRBV7-8,ASSLDRVQPQH
12,TRBD2,TRBV6-6,ASRRLAEYNEQF
11,TRBD1,TRBV4-2,ASSPGQTYGYT
11,.,TRBV13,ASSFARAGELF
12,TRBD2,TRBV27,ASSPGTSYYEQY
13,.,TRBV28,ASSESPQRRYGYT
11,TRBD1,TRBV6-4,ASRRPGQGALT
13,.,TRBV11-2,ASSLVGASYNEQF
11,.,TRBV30,AWSKQGGYEQY
13,TRBD1,TRBV7-8,ASSFGTGAGDTQY
12,.,TRBV5-4,ASSSAGENTEAF
13,TRBD2,TRBV2,ASKIGSGRPNEQF
12,.,TRBV7-9,ASSLGWGADTQY
11,TRBD1,TRBV29-1,SVGQGRNQPQH
12,TRBD2,TRBV2,ASRRLAGGVEQF
12,TRBD2,TRBV7-9,ASSLSVAGVEQF
12,.,TRBV5-1,ASSMGLSNTEAF
11,.,TRBV11-3,ASSSLKTDTQY
12,.,TRBV28,ASSPYELLYGYT
14,TRBD1,TRBV28,ASSGRGVASNQPQH
10,.,TRBV5-1,ASSLDWTEAF
12,TRBD2,TRBV5-1,ASSLAASGETQY
11,.,TRBV5-1,ASSLGAGETQY
10,.,TRBV18,ASSQEALEAF
11,.,TRBV5-6,ASSLDRNQPQH
13,.,TRBV27,ASGTRGRVSNEQF
14,.,TRBV18,ASSPTGSQYQETQY
13,.,TRBV7-9,ASSLGDIRNQPQH
11,.,TRBV27,ACGSRGIGEQY
13,TRBD2,TRBV7-9,ASSLNSGGQNEQF
9,.,TRBV28,ATDSTYEQY
12,.,TRBV19,ASSIEVGGQLYT
16,TRBD2,TRBV3-1/TRBV3-2,ASSQEGLAGASSYEQY
14,.,TRBV16,ASSQSRTAAGNTIY
13,.,TRBV11-3,ASSLGRGRVTEAF
12,TRBD2,TRBV10-2,ASRGTSRSGELF
14,.,TRBV18,ASSLLLPGNNSPLH